This TCR beta chain was captured in a study of a mutant IDH1 vaccine in newly diagnosed glioma. Study overall: Vaccines began 4-6 weeks after radiotherapy alone, or with temozolomide cycles. Antecedent treatment encompassed radiotherapy, temozolomide, or their combination; the majority received both. Overall study results and limits: Most patients, approximately 92%, showed vaccine-induced immune responses. Pseudoprogression seemingly bore no relation to changes in top peripheral T cell clonotypes.

Points on this clone: The antigen is undetermined.

Described time point: week 11, during vaccination. The study gave 300 ug of mutant IDH1 20-mer peptide per vaccine dose, with topical imiquimod. The assay was immunoSEQ multiplex PCR, and TCRdb's table has in-frame clones only and misses some. The data contain approximately 110,000 clones, roughly 90% of them singletons. This sequence originates from a woman aged 45-60 years with glioma. Sequenced material: PBMCs, taken from a glioma patient whose treatment included an IDH1 peptide vaccine.

The CDR3 DNA reads TGTGCCAGTAGCCCACGGCACGGAGATAATTCACCCCTCCACTTT. It translates to CASSPRHGDNSPLHF. The V call is TRBV19, the J call TRBJ1-6; D call uncertain. The V end was cut by 6 bases, the J end by 5 bases, with 14 bases between. The CDR3 length is 15 residues. Germline-derived CDR1 and CDR2 are LNHDA and SQIVND (reference sequence).